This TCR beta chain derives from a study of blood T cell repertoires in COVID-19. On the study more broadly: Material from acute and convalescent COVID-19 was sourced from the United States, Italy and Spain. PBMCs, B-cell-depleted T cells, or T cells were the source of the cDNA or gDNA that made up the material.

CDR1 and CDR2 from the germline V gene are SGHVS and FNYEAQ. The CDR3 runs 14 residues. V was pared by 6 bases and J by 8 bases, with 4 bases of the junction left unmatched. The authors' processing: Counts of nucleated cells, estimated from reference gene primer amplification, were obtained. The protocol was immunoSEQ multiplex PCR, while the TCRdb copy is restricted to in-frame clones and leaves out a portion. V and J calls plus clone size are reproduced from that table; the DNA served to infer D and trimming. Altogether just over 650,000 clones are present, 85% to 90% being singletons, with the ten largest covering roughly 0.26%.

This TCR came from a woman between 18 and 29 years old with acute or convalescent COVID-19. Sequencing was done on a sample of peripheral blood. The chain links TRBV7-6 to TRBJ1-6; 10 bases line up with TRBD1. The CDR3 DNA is TGTGCCAGCAGACAGACAGGGGGCGATTCACCCCTCCACTTT. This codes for CASRQTGGDSPLHF.